What follows are 13 T cell receptor beta chains derived from one specimen sequenced in a study of OX40 agonist ivuxolimab in advanced cancers. Sequencing was performed with immunoSEQ multiplex PCR; in TCRdb, only in-frame clones are kept and a portion is missing. The sample consists of about 86,000 clones, around nine tenths of them appearing once. This specimen consisted of CD4+ or CD8+ T cells sorted from blood, obtained in a trial of the OX40 agonist ivuxolimab. These receptors were taken from an adult with an advanced solid tumor such as melanoma, head and neck, liver or kidney cancer.

The V and J genes are TRBV7-9 and TRBJ2-3, with 10 bases fitting TRBD2. Per germline, CDR1 SEHNR and CDR2 FQNEAQ (reference sequence). Germline trimming cut 3 bases from V and 6 bases from J; bases unmatched to any gene: 9. There are 16 residues in the CDR3. CDR3 sequence reads: CASSFPSGGAADTQYF. CDR3 in DNA: TGTGCCAGCAGCTTTCCGAGCGGGGGGGCCGCGGATACGCAGTATTTT.

V usage is TRBV28 and J usage is TRBJ2-3; D gene uncertain. CDR3 size: 13 residues. Per germline, CDR1 MDHEN and CDR2 SYDVKM. V lost 3 bases to trimming and J lost 3 bases, with 7 bases between them. In DNA, the CDR3 is TGTGCCAGCAGTTTCGCAGCAACAGATACGCAGTATTTT. Protein product: CASSFAATDTQYF.

In its sample, this clone was seen a few times. The chain combines TRBV30 with TRBJ1-6; no definite D call. The V end was cut by 2 bases, the J end by 0 bases, with 8 bases between. The germline gives CDR1 GTSNPN, CDR2 SVGIG (reference sequence). The length of the CDR3 is 15 residues. In DNA, the CDR3 is TGTGCCTGGAGTATCGGGAGCTCCTATAATTCACCCCTCCACTTT. Translated, it gives CAWSIGSSYNSPLHF.

The CDR3 bases are TGTGCCAGCAGTTCCCGGGACATACTTGAAGCTTTCTTT. Protein product: CASSSRDILEAFF. This chain uses TRBV6-5 with TRBJ1-1; D perhaps matches TRBD1 (6 bases). Germline lookup yields CDR1 MNHEY and CDR2 SVGAGI. Trimming shortened V by 4 bases and J by 7 bases, and 13 bases separated the two germline ends. This CDR3 comprises 13 residues.

The V and J genes are TRBV7-9 and TRBJ1-4; D not resolved. Germline V gene lookup returns CDR1 SEHNR and CDR2 FQNEAQ (reference sequence). CDR3 length: 15 residues. Trimming took 3 bases from V and 3 from J, leaving 11 bases between them. CDR3 sequence (DNA): TGTGCCAGCAGCTTTAGCCCCGGGGCTAATGAAAAACTGTTTTTT. It codes for CASSFSPGANEKLFF.

V and J are TRBV27 and TRBJ1-6, with TRBD1 identical over 8 bases. The CDR3 length is 16 residues. J lost 10 bases, V lost 5 bases, and 13 bases had no gene match. Germline CDR1 reads MNHEY; CDR2 reads SMNVEV (reference sequence). For the CDR3, the DNA is TGTGCCAGCAGTCCCCTCCCACACAGGGGGAGCTCACCCCTCCACTTT. Its protein is CASSPLPHRGSSPLHF.

This chain uses TRBV6-1 with TRBJ1-2; 7 nucleotides align to TRBD1. Germline CDR1 is MNHNS and CDR2 is SASEGT. The CDR3 has 12 amino acids. V was clipped by 4 bases and J by 10 bases; unmatched bases: 6. Here the CDR3 DNA reads TGTGCCAGCAGTGCGCGACAGGGTGACTACACCTTC. Amino acids: CASSARQGDYTF.

The chain recombines TRBV19 with TRBJ2-7, with TRBD2 matching 9 bases. Per the germline V gene, CDR1 is LNHDA and CDR2 is SQIVND (reference sequence). V shed 2 bases and J 6 bases; nucleotides not matched to a gene: 5. The CDR3 has 14 amino acids. The CDR3 nucleotides read TGTGCCAGTAGTATAACTAGCGGGTCGGGCGAGCAGTACTTC. Its translation: CASSITSGSGEQYF.

This rearrangement joins TRBV13 to TRBJ1-4, with unresolved D. The CDR3 consists of 12 residues. CDR1 is PRHDT and CDR2 is FYEKMQ in the germline V gene (reference sequence). Trimming pared 3 bases from V and 7 bases from J, leaving 6 bases between. CDR3 region: CASSFLGEKLFF. The CDR3 DNA reads TGTGCCAGCAGCTTCTTAGGTGAAAAACTGTTTTTT.

The rearrangement uses TRBV5-1 and TRBJ2-5, with D maybe TRBD1 (5 bases). This CDR3 is built from 15 residues. V was pared by 0 bases and J by 7 bases, with 16 bases between. In germline, CDR1 is SGHRS, CDR2 YFSETQ. CDR3 nucleotide sequence: TGCGCCAGCAGCTTGGATCGAGCCGCTCAGGGGACCCAGTACTTC. It translates to CASSLDRAAQGTQYF.

This clone was recorded many times. The chain joins TRBV28 to TRBJ1-4; unclear D gene. The CDR3 sequence is 14 residues long. In germline, CDR1 is MDHEN, CDR2 SYDVKM. The V gene lost 4 bases and the J gene lost 6 bases, with 12 bases spanning the gap. The CDR3 loop is CASSYERAYEKLFF. The CDR3 DNA reads TGTGCCAGCAGTTATGAGAGGGCCTATGAAAAACTGTTTTTT.

The chain is built from TRBV4-1 and TRBJ1-5; no clear D. There are 16 residues in the CDR3. Per the germline V gene, CDR1 is MGHRA and CDR2 is YSYEKL. Trimming removed 2 bases at V and 4 bases at J, with 15 bases between. The CDR3 spells CASSQNVGRQNQPQHF. The CDR3 nucleotides are TGCGCCAGCAGCCAAAACGTGGGTCGACAAAATCAGCCCCAGCATTTT.

This clone was found once. This chain links TRBV28 with TRBJ2-7; possibly TRBD1 for D (6 bases). The CDR3 has 15 amino acids. CDR1 is MDHEN and CDR2 is SYDVKM in the germline V gene. The V gene lost 8 bases and the J gene lost 3 bases, with 20 bases spanning the gap. DNA of the CDR3: TGTGCCAGCTATCCAGGGGCCGAAAAAATCTACGAGCAGTACTTC. Encoded protein: CASYPGAEKIYEQYF. The variable domain in full, with the rest retrieved from reference TRBV28 and TRBJ2-7, is DVKVTQSSRYLVKRTGEKVFLECVQDMDHENMFWYRQDPGLGLRLIYFSYDVKMKEKGDIPEGYSVSREKKERFSLILESASTNQTSMYLCASYPGAEKIYEQYFGPGTRLTVT.